A selection of T cell receptor beta chains follows, all from one sample in a study of T cells expressing NK-cell markers. No DNA is given; TCRdb re-called the 5' RACE reads and lists each CDR3 protein once. The specimen's table records about 300,000 distinct CDR3 sequences. The sample taken for sequencing was blood T cells: a sorted CD56 or NKG2C T cell subset, CD4+ or CD8+ T cells, or bulk PBMC T cells (not recorded which). The receptor set was obtained from a woman aged 18-69 years in good health. CDR3s include the opening cysteine and the closing phenylalanine or tryptophan. Not all rows give a size; the values are once, few, many and, for expanded clones, a class.

J,V,size,CDR3
TRBJ2-2,TRBV7-7,.,CASSSGSTGELFF
TRBJ1-3,TRBV7-9,.,CASIDDGQRRNTIYF
TRBJ2-5,TRBV18,.,CASSPPNFLETQYF
TRBJ1-3,TRBV12-3/TRBV12-4,.,CASSLYPRGNTIYF
TRBJ2-5,TRBV9,.,CASSDSGEETQYF
TRBJ2-3,TRBV20-1,.,CSASPASTLDTQYF
TRBJ2-1,TRBV20-1,.,CSAISGRLGNEQFF
TRBJ2-1,TRBV5-1,.,CASSLLFRDKGVNEQFF
TRBJ1-1,TRBV7-3,.,CASSLYGGPNTEAFF
TRBJ1-6,TRBV5-5,.,CASSPWGVSLGSPLHF
TRBJ2-3,TRBV12-3/TRBV12-4,.,CASSLRLDTQYF
TRBJ1-4,TRBV20-1,.,CSARDLTALRSEKLFF
TRBJ1-4,TRBV10-3,.,CAISSGTGGNEKLFF
TRBJ2-1,TRBV20-1,.,CSAERGTSGTGEQFF
TRBJ2-3,TRBV7-2,.,CASTLAVRGGTQYF
TRBJ1-6,TRBV12-3/TRBV12-4,.,CASSLRGGTSPLHF
TRBJ2-2,TRBV4-3,.,CASSQDLNEGANTGELFF
TRBJ2-2,TRBV2,.,CASSERGGGELFF
TRBJ2-2,TRBV5-4,.,CASSLRGGTTGELFF
TRBJ2-7,TRBV6-2/TRBV6-3,.,CASKDEAYEQYF
TRBJ1-5,TRBV15,.,CATSRDRRGRYNQPQHF
TRBJ2-5,TRBV24-1,.,CATSAPGLLGEETQYF
TRBJ2-1,TRBV10-3,.,CAIREAGVDEQFF
TRBJ2-3,TRBV7-2,.,CASSARDTGVKYF
TRBJ1-6,TRBV12-3/TRBV12-4,.,CASRPGRQGNSPLHF
TRBJ2-5,TRBV7-3,.,CASRFRTGGYQETQYF
TRBJ2-5,TRBV3-1,.,CASSQFGQETQYF
TRBJ2-7,TRBV5-6,.,CASSLAGERSYEQYF
TRBJ1-5,TRBV20-1,.,CSAARGNQPQHF
TRBJ2-7,TRBV10-3,.,CAISGSTYEQYF
TRBJ2-1,TRBV11-2,.,CASNKGYTYNEQFF
TRBJ2-3,TRBV29-1,medium-sized,CSVDGSTDTQYF
TRBJ1-4,TRBV20-1,.,CSAPRTGKDNEKLFF
TRBJ2-3,TRBV24-1,.,CATSPRTSGREADTQYF
TRBJ1-2,TRBV12-3/TRBV12-4,.,CASSLTYRDRGSYGYTF
TRBJ1-3,TRBV6-5,.,CASSYSVRDLWGNTIYF